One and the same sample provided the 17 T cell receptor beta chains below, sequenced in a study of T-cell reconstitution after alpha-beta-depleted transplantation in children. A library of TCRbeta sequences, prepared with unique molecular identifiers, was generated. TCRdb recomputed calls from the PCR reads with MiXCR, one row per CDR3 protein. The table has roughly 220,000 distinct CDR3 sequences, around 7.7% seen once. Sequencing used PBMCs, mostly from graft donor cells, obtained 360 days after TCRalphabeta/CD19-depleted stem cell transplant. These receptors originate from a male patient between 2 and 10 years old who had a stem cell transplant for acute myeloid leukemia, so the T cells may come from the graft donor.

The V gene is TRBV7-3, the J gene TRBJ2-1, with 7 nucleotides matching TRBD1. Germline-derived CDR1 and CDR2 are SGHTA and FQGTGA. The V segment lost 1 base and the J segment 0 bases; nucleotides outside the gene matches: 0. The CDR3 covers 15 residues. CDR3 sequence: CASSLRDSSYNEQFF. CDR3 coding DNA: TGTGCCAGCAGCTTAAGGGACAGCTCCTACAATGAGCAGTTCTTC.

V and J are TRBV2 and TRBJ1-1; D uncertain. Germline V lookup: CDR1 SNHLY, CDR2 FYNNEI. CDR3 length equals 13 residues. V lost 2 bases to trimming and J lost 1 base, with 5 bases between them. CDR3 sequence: CASSEPGNTEAFF. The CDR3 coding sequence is TGTGCCAGCAGTGAACCCGGGAACACTGAAGCTTTCTTT.

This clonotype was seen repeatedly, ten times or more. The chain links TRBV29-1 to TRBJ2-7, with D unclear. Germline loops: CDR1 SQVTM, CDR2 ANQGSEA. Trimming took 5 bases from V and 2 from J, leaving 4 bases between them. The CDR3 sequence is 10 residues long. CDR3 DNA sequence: TGCAGCGTTTGGGCCTACGAGCAGTACTTC. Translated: CSVWAYEQYF.

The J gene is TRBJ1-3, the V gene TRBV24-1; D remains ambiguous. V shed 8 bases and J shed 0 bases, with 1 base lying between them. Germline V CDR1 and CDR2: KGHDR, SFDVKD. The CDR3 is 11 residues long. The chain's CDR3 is CATTSGNTIYF. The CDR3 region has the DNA TGTGCCACCACCTCTGGAAACACCATATATTTT.

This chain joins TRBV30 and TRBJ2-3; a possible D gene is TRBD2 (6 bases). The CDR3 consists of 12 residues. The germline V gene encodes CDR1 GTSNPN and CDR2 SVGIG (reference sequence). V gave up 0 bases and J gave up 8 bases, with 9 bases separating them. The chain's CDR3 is CAWSVRDFTQYF. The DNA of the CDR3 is TGTGCCTGGAGTGTGAGGGACTTTACGCAGTATTTT.

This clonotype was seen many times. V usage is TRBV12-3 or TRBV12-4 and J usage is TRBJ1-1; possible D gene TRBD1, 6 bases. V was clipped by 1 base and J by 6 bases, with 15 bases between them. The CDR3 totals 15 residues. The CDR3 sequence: CASSLGAGAVAEAFF. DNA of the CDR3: TGTGCCAGCAGTTTAGGGGCAGGGGCTGTCGCTGAAGCTTTCTTT.

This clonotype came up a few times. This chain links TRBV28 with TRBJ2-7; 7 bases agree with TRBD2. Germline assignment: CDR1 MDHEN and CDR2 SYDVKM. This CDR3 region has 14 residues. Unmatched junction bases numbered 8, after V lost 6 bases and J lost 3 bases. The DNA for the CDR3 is TGTGCCAGCAGCCGAGCGGGACCCCACTACGAGCAGTACTTC. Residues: CASSRAGPHYEQYF. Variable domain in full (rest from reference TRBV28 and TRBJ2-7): DVKVTQSSRYLVKRTGEKVFLECVQDMDHENMFWYRQDPGLGLRLIYFSYDVKMKEKGDIPEGYSVSREKKERFSLILESASTNQTSMYLCASSRAGPHYEQYFGPGTRLTVT.

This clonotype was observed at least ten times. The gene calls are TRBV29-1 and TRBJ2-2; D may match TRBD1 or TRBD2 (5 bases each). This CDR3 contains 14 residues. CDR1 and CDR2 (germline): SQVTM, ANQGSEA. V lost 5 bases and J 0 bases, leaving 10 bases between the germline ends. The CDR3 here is CSVFLGANTGELFF. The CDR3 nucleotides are TGCAGCGTTTTTCTGGGGGCGAACACCGGGGAGCTGTTTTTT.

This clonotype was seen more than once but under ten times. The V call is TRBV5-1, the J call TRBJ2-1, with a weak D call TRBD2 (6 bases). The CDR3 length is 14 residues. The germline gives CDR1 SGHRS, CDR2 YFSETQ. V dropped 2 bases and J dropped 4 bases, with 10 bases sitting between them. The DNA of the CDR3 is TGCGCCAGCAGCTTTACAGGACTATACAATGAGCAGTTCTTC. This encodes CASSFTGLYNEQFF.

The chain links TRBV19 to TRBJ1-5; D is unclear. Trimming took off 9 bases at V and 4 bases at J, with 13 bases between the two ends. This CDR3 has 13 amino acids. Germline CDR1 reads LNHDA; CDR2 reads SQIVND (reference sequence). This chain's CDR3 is CASLGVWNQPQHF. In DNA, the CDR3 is TGTGCCAGCCTCGGGGTTTGGAATCAGCCCCAGCATTTT.

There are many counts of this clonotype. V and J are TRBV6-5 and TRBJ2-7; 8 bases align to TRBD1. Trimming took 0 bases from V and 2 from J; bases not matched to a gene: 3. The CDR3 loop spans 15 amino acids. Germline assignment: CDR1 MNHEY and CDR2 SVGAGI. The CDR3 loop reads CASSYSGTGTYEQYF. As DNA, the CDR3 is TGTGCCAGCAGTTACTCCGGGACAGGAACCTACGAGCAGTACTTC.

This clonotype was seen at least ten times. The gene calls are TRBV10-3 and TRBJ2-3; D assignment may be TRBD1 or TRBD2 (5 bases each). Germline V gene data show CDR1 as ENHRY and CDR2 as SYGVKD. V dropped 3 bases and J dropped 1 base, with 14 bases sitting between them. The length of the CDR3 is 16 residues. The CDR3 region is CAISDAPGTRTDTQYF. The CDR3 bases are TGTGCCATCAGTGACGCCCCTGGGACGCGCACAGATACGCAGTATTTT.

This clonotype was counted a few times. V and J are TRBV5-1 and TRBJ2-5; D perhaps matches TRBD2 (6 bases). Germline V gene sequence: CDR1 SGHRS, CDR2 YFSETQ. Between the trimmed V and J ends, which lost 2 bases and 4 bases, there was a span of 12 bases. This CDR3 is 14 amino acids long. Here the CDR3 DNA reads TGCGCCAGCAGCTTAGGCGGGGTTTCAGAGACCCAGTACTTC. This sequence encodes CASSLGGVSETQYF.

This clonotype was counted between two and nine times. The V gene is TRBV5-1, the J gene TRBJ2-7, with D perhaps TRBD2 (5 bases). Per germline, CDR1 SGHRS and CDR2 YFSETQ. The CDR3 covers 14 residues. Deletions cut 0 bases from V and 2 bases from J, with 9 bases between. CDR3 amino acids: CASSLAAGTYEQYF. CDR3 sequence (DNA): TGCGCCAGCAGCTTGGCCGCGGGTACCTACGAGCAGTACTTC.

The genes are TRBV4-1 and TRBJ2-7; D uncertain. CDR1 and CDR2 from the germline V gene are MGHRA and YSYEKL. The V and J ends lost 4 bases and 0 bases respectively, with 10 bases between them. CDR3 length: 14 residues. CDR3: CASSRTATSYEQYV. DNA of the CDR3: TGCGCCAGCAGCCGGACGGCCACCTCCTACGAGCAGTACGTC.

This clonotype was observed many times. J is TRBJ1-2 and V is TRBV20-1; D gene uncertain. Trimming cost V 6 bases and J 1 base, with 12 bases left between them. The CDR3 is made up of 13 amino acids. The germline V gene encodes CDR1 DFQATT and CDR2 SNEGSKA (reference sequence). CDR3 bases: TGCAGTGCCCACGAGCACCTTAACTATGGCTACACCTTC. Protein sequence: CSAHEHLNYGYTF.

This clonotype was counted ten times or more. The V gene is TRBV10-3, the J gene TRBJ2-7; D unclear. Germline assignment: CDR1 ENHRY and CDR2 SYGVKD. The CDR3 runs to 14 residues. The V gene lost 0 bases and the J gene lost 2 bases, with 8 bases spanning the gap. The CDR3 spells CAISESGRTYEQYF. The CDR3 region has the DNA TGTGCCATCAGTGAGTCCGGCAGAACCTACGAGCAGTACTTC.